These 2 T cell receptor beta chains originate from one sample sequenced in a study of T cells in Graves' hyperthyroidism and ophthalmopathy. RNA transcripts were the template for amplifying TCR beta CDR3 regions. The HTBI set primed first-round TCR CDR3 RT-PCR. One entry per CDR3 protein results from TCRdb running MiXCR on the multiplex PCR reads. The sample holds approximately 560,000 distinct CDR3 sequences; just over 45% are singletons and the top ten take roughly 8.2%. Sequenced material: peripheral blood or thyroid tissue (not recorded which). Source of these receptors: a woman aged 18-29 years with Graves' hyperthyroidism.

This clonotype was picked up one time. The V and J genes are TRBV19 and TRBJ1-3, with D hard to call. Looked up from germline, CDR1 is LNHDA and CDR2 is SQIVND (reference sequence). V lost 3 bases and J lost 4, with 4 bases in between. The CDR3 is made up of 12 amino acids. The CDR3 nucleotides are TGTGCCAGTAGTATGCGAGGAAACACCATATATTTT. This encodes CASSMRGNTIYF.

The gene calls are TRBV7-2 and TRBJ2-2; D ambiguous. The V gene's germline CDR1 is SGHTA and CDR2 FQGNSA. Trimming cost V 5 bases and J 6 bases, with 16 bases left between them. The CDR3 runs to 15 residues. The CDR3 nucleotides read TGTGCCAGCAGCCAGCCAGTCAGTTCCGCCGGGGAGCTGTTTTTT. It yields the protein CASSQPVSSAGELFF.